These T cell receptor beta chains were read from a single sample in a study of blood T cells in healthy people across ages. TCRdb re-called the 5' RACE reads through MiXCR, storing one row per CDR3 protein. The sample carries 750,000 to 850,000 distinct CDR3 sequences, approximately 25% recorded once. This same sample was also part of a study on T cells of mothers and their children.

Material for sequencing was blood. These receptor sequences come from a boy aged 5 to 17 in good health. Each CDR3 is given with its conserved first and last residue. The D gene is left open where the match is weak. Size is omitted from some rows. Given values are once, few, many or a class for expanded clones.

len	v_gene	abundance	d_gene	j_gene	CDR3nt	CDR3aa
14	TRBV3-1	once	TRBD1	TRBJ2-7	TGTGCCAGCAGCCAAGATCAAGGGGGCGGCGAGCAGTACTTC	CASSQDQGGGEQYF
15	TRBV7-2	NA	NA	TRBJ1-1	TGTGCCAGCAGCCGGGCAGGGGAGATAAACACTGAAGCTTTCTTT	CASSRAGEINTEAFF
14	TRBV6-6	NA	NA	TRBJ1-4	TGTGTCAGCACCCGGGACACTCATAATGAAAAACTGTTTTTT	CVSTRDTHNEKLFF
17	TRBV30	once	TRBD2	TRBJ2-1	TGTGCCTGGAGTGGCCAAGGAGCGGGGAACCTCTACAATGAGCAGTTCTTC	CAWSGQGAGNLYNEQFF
12	TRBV28	NA	NA	TRBJ2-1	TGTGCCAGCAGCCGCGCTAGCCATGAGCAGTTCTTC	CASSRASHEQFF
16	TRBV7-2	few	NA	TRBJ1-5	TGTGCCAGCAGCTTAAGTGGGGGGTTCGGATTTCAGCCCCAGCATTTT	CASSLSGGFGFQPQHF
12	TRBV5-5	few	NA	TRBJ1-1	TGTGCCAGCAGCTTACTCTCTTCAGTGGCTTTCTTT	CASSLLSSVAFF
16	TRBV7-9	few	NA	TRBJ2-1	TGTGCCAGCAGCGACACCGGGACACGGGACTACAATGAGCAGTTCTTC	CASSDTGTRDYNEQFF
16	TRBV28	NA	TRBD2	TRBJ2-2	TGTGCCAGCAGGTCCGGGACTAGCGGGAGGCCCGGGGAGCTGTTTTTT	CASRSGTSGRPGELFF
16	TRBV28	NA	TRBD2	TRBJ2-1	TGTGCCAGCAGTGGGACTAGCGGGGGGCCTTACAATGAGCAGTTCTTC	CASSGTSGGPYNEQFF
13	TRBV29-1	NA	NA	TRBJ1-3	TGCAGCGCCACTGACCCCGCTGGAAACACCATATATTTT	CSATDPAGNTIYF
10	TRBV20-1	few	NA	TRBJ2-1	TGCAGTGCTAGCAGGATTGAGCAGTTCTTC	CSASRIEQFF
15	TRBV5-1	NA	NA	TRBJ1-5	TGCGCCAGCAGCACTACACCGGGGGGCAATCAGCCCCAGCATTTT	CASSTTPGGNQPQHF
12	TRBV12-3/TRBV12-4	NA	NA	TRBJ2-2	TGTGCCAGCAGATCGGTACCGGGGGAGCTGTTTTTT	CASRSVPGELFF
16	TRBV27	few	TRBD1	TRBJ2-7	TGTGCCAGCAGTCTCCACTGGACAGGGGGCTTTTACGAGCAGTACTTC	CASSLHWTGGFYEQYF
17	TRBV4-1	NA	TRBD1	TRBJ2-3	TGCGCCAGCAGCCGTGGACAGGGGGGCTCTAGCACAGATACGCAGTATTTT	CASSRGQGGSSTDTQYF
15	TRBV3-1	NA	TRBD1	TRBJ1-2	TGTGCCAGCAGCCAGAGGGGCAGGGGGACCTATGGCTACACCTTC	CASSQRGRGTYGYTF
16	TRBV7-9	once	NA	TRBJ2-7	TGTGCCAGCAGCTTAATATCGGGGGGCCTCTCCTACGAGCAGTACTTC	CASSLISGGLSYEQYF
12	TRBV11-2	NA	TRBD1	TRBJ1-2	TGTGCCAGCCAGCTGCAGGGACAGGGAAACACCTTC	CASQLQGQGNTF
11	TRBV6-1	few	NA	TRBJ2-7	TGTGCCAGCACTCTAAACTACGAGCAGTACTTC	CASTLNYEQYF
15	TRBV12-3/TRBV12-4	few	NA	TRBJ2-3	TGTGCCAGCACCTTAAAGGGGGACCTCACAGATACGCAGTATTTT	CASTLKGDLTDTQYF
12	TRBV20-1	NA	NA	TRBJ2-5	TGCAGTGCGCCGGGACTCCAAGAGACCCAGTACTTT	CSAPGLQETQYF
14	TRBV6-5	few	TRBD1	TRBJ2-7	TGTGCCAGCAGTTATGGACAGGGCTGGGGCGAGCAGTACTTC	CASSYGQGWGEQYF
15	TRBV9	NA	TRBD1	TRBJ2-7	TGTGCCAGCAGCGTAGCAGGGGGCGAATCCTACGAGCAGTACTTC	CASSVAGGESYEQYF
12	TRBV2	few	NA	TRBJ2-1	TGTGCCAGCAGTGTTATGTACAATGAGCAGTTCTTC	CASSVMYNEQFF
16	TRBV20-1	few	NA	TRBJ1-5	TGCAGTGCTAAGTCGTCGACAATAGGAAGCAATCAGCCCCAGCATTTT	CSAKSSTIGSNQPQHF
12	TRBV30	NA	NA	TRBJ2-1	TGTGCCTGGAGTGTATATCTCCATGAGCAGTTCTTC	CAWSVYLHEQFF
11	TRBV7-8	once	NA	TRBJ2-3	TGTGCCAGCAGCCCAGGCGCTACGCAGTATTTT	CASSPGATQYF
15	TRBV29-1	NA	NA	TRBJ2-5	TGCAGCGTTGAACTTGCGGGGGACAACAGTGAGACCCAGTACTTC	CSVELAGDNSETQYF
15	TRBV28	NA	NA	TRBJ1-2	TGTGCCAGCAGTTCGCCGAGCGGACCTAACTATGGCTACACCTTC	CASSSPSGPNYGYTF
15	TRBV20-1	few	TRBD2	TRBJ2-3	TGCAGTGCTGGGAGCAGCGGGGGGGTAGGAGATACGCGGTATTTT	CSAGSSGGVGDTRYF
15	TRBV28	NA	TRBD1	TRBJ1-5	TGTGCCAGCAGTTCCGCAGGGGGCGCAAACCAGCCCCAGCATTTT	CASSSAGGANQPQHF
14	TRBV27	many	NA	TRBJ2-7	TGTGCCAGCAGTTTGTCGGGTACCGCCTACGAGCAGTACTTC	CASSLSGTAYEQYF
15	TRBV11-2	NA	NA	TRBJ2-4	TGTGCCAGCAGCTTAGTAACAGGACCCAAAAACATTCAGTACTTC	CASSLVTGPKNIQYF
15	TRBV4-3	NA	NA	TRBJ2-4	TGCGCCAGCAGCCAATCGCGACAGGCCAAAAACATTCAGTACTTC	CASSQSRQAKNIQYF
15	TRBV2	few	TRBD1	TRBJ1-2	TGTGCCAGCAGTGAAGAGGGACAGGCGAACTATGGCTACACCTTC	CASSEEGQANYGYTF
15	TRBV9	NA	NA	TRBJ2-4	TGTGCCAGCAGCGTGGGGGACACCCGGGGGGACATTCAGTACTTC	CASSVGDTRGDIQYF
15	TRBV2	many	NA	TRBJ2-7	TGTGCCAGCAGTGAAGCACGGGATAGACGTTACGAGCAGTACTTC	CASSEARDRRYEQYF
12	TRBV28	NA	NA	TRBJ2-4	TGTGCCAGCAGTTTGCCCTTTGGCATTCAGTACTTC	CASSLPFGIQYF
12	TRBV10-3	NA	TRBD2	TRBJ2-1	TGTGCCATCAGTGAATCCGGACTAGCGCCGTTCTTC	CAISESGLAPFF
18	TRBV4-3	NA	TRBD2	TRBJ2-3	TGCGCCAGCAGCCAAGCCCTAAGTAGGACTAGCGGTCGAGATACGCAGTATTTT	CASSQALSRTSGRDTQYF
11	TRBV11-2	NA	NA	TRBJ1-4	TGTGCCAGCAGCCGAAGTTGGGACATCTTTTTT	CASSRSWDIFF
13	TRBV7-2	NA	TRBD2	TRBJ2-5	TGTGCCAGCCGAGTAGCGGGGAGGGAGACCCAGTACTTC	CASRVAGRETQYF
13	TRBV28	NA	NA	TRBJ2-4	TGTGCCAGCAGTTTTGTCCCAAAGGGCATTCAGTACTTC	CASSFVPKGIQYF
13	TRBV6-1	few	NA	TRBJ2-7	TGTGCCAGCACTCCAGTTAGCTCCTACGAGCAGTACTTC	CASTPVSSYEQYF
15	TRBV7-3	NA	TRBD1	TRBJ2-2	TGTGCCAGCAGCTCAGGACAGGGTTCCACCGGGGAGCTGTTTTTT	CASSSGQGSTGELFF
17	TRBV7-2	few	TRBD2	TRBJ2-1	TGTGCCAGCAGCCACCCGGCTAGCGGGAGCATTAGCGATGAGCAGTTCTTC	CASSHPASGSISDEQFF
14	TRBV5-1	few	NA	TRBJ2-7	TGCGCCAGCAGCTTGACAGGGAGCCCCTACGAGCAGTACTTC	CASSLTGSPYEQYF
13	TRBV4-1	few	NA	TRBJ2-5	TGCGCCAGCAGCTCTTACTCCCGAGAGACCCAGTACTTC	CASSSYSRETQYF
12	TRBV29-1	NA	NA	TRBJ1-2	TGCAGCGTTGATACCGCAGGCTATGGCTACACCTTC	CSVDTAGYGYTF
13	TRBV7-9	few	NA	TRBJ2-1	TGTGCCAGCAGAACGACCTTTCGGGAGGAGCAGTTCTTC	CASRTTFREEQFF
19	TRBV12-3/TRBV12-4	NA	TRBD2	TRBJ2-1	TGTGCCAGCAGTTTGCCCATTGGGACTAGCGGGAGCTCCTACAATGAGCAGTTCTTC	CASSLPIGTSGSSYNEQFF
17	TRBV4-3	NA	NA	TRBJ2-3	TGCGCCAGCAGCCAAGCACCGGTGGGGACTAGCACAGATACGCAGTATTTT	CASSQAPVGTSTDTQYF
16	TRBV3-1	few	TRBD1	TRBJ1-6	TGTGCCAGCAGCCGAATCCCCGGGACAGGTACCTCACCCCTCCACTTT	CASSRIPGTGTSPLHF
14	TRBV7-2	NA	NA	TRBJ2-7	TGTGCCAGCAGCTTAGGGCTCTCGTTGGACGAGCAGTACTTC	CASSLGLSLDEQYF
15	TRBV20-1	NA	TRBD1	TRBJ2-4	TGCAGTGCTAGAGTAGGACAGGGAGGTCAAAACATTCAGTACTTC	CSARVGQGGQNIQYF
14	TRBV3-1	NA	NA	TRBJ1-2	TGTGCCAGCAGCCTGAGTTCGGGAGGCTATGACTACACCTTC	CASSLSSGGYDYTF